This TCR beta chain was identified during a study of beta chain features in type 1 diabetes. The overall study: Similarity in age, gender and cell yields was seen between patients and healthy donors.

Note on this clone: The antigen is not known.

Per germline, CDR1 SGHTA and CDR2 FQGTGA. The V and J ends lost 0 bases and 0 bases respectively, with 8 bases between them. The CDR3 covers 15 residues. Study-wide results and limits: Cells expressing TCR highly could be over-represented by cDNA sequencing.

Since all of the isolated RNA was reverse transcribed, expressed TCRB transcripts were what got sequenced. Sequencing was performed with immunoSEQ multiplex PCR; in TCRdb, only in-frame clones are kept and a portion is missing. The table has under 550,000 clones, 11% seen once. The gene calls are TRBV7-3 and TRBJ2-5, with D maybe TRBD2 (5 bases). The source of this sequence is a woman between 18 and 29 years old in good health. Sequencing was carried out using naive CD4+ T cells from blood. CDR3: CASSLTAANQETQYF. Written as DNA, the CDR3 is TGTGCCAGCAGCTTAACAGCGGCGAACCAAGAGACCCAGTACTTC.